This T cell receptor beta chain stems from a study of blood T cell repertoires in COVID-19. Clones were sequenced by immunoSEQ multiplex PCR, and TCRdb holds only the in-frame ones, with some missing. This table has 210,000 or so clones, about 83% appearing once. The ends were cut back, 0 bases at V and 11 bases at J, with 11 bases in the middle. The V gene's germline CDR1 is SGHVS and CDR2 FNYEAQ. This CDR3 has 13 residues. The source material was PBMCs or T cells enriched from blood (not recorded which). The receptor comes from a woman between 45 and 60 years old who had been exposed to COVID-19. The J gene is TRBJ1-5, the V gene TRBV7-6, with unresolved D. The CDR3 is CASSLAREAAQHF. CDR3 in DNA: TGTGCCAGCAGCTTAGCCCGGGAGGCGGCCCAGCATTTT.